This T cell receptor beta chain appears in the sequencing data of a study of blood T cell repertoires in COVID-19. Assay: immunoSEQ multiplex PCR; the TCRdb copy retains only in-frame clones and omits some. The repertoire holds approximately 170,000 clones, around 91% seen once, with around 0.77% in the top ten. This CDR3 spans 18 amino acids. Germline-derived CDR1 and CDR2 are LGHNA and YNFKEQ. The V gene end was trimmed by 3 bases and the J gene end by 8 bases; junction bases not matched to a gene: 18. The material sequenced was PBMCs or T cells enriched from blood (not recorded which). The TCR was taken from a woman aged 18 to 35 who had recovered from COVID-19. The chain is built from TRBV4-2 and TRBJ2-1; TRBD1 aligns across 8 bases. CDR3 amino acids: CASSHPTKGTGNAYEQFF. CDR3 nucleotide sequence: TGTGCCAGCAGCCACCCCACGAAGGGGACAGGAAACGCTTATGAGCAGTTCTTC.